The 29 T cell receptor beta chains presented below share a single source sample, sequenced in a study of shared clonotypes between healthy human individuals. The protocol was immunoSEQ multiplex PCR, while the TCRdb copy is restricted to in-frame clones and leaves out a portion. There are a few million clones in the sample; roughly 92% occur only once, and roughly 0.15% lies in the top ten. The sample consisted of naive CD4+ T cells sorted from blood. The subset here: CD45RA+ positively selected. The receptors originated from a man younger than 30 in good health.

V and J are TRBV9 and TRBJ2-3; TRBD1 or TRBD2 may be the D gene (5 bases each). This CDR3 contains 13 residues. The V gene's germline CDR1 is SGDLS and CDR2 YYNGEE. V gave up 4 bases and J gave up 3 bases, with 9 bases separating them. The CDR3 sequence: CASSPGGTDTQYF. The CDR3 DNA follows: TGTGCCAGCAGCCCTGGGGGTACAGATACGCAGTATTTT.

The CDR3 sequence is CASSLVGQGVAEQFF. CDR3 DNA sequence: TGTGCCAGCAGCTTAGTTGGACAGGGGGTCGCTGAGCAGTTCTTC. The rearrangement uses TRBV7-2 and TRBJ2-1; 10 nucleotides align to TRBD1. CDR3 size: 15 residues. The V segment lost 1 base and the J segment 9 bases; nucleotides outside the gene matches: 6. Looked up from germline, CDR1 is SGHTA and CDR2 is FQGNSA.

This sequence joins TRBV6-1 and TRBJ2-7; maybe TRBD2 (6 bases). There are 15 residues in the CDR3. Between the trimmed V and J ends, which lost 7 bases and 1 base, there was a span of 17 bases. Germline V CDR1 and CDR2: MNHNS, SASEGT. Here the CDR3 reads CASISPGLGSYEQYF. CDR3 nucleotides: TGTGCCAGCATCTCCCCGGGACTCGGATCCTACGAGCAGTACTTC.

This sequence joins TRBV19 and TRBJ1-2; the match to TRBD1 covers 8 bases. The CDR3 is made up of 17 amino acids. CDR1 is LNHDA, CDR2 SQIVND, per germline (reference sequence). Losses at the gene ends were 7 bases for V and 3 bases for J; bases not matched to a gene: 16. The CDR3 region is CASTRSYQGARDYGYTF. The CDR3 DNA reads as TGTGCCAGTACTCGAAGTTATCAGGGGGCGCGTGACTATGGCTACACCTTC.

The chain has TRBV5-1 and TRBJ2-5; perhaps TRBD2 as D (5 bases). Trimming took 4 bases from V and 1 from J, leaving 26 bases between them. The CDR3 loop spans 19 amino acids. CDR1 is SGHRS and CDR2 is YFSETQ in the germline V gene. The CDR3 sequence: CASSPLSPIPPSSQETQYF. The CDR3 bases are TGCGCCAGCAGCCCGTTATCGCCCATTCCCCCTAGCAGCCAAGAGACCCAGTACTTC.

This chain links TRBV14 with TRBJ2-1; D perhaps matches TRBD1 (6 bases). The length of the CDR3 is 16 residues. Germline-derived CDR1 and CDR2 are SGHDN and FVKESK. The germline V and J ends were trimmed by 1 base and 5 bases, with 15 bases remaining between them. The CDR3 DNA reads TGTGCCAGCAGCCAAGCGGTACAGGGTCTGCACAATGAGCAGTTCTTC. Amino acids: CASSQAVQGLHNEQFF.

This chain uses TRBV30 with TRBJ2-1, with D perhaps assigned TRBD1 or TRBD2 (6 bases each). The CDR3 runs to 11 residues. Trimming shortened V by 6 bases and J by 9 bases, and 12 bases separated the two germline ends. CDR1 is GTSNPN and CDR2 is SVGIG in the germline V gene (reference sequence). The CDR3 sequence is CACGWGAEQFF. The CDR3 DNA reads TGTGCCTGCGGATGGGGGGCTGAGCAGTTCTTC.

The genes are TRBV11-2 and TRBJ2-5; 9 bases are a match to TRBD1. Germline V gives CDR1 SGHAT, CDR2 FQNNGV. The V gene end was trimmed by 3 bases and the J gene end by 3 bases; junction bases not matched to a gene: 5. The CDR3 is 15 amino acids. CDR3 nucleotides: TGTGCCAGCAGCTTGGATGGGGACAGGGAAGAGACCCAGTACTTC. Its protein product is CASSLDGDREETQYF.

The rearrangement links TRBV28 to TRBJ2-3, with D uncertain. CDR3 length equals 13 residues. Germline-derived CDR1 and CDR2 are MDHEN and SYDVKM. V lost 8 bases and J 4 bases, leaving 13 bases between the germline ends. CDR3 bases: TGTGCCAGCTGGACCGGTGTCTCAGATACGCAGTATTTT. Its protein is CASWTGVSDTQYF. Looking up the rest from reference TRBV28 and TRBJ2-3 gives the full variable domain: DVKVTQSSRYLVKRTGEKVFLECVQDMDHENMFWYRQDPGLGLRLIYFSYDVKMKEKGDIPEGYSVSREKKERFSLILESASTNQTSMYLCASWTGVSDTQYFGPGTRLTVL.

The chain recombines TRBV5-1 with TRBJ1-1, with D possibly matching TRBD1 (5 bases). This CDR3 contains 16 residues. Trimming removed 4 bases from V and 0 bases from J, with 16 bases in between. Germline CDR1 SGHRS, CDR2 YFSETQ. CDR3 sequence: CASSTPGHLMNTEAFF. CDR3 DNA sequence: TGCGCCAGCAGCACCCCAGGACACCTTATGAACACTGAAGCTTTCTTT.

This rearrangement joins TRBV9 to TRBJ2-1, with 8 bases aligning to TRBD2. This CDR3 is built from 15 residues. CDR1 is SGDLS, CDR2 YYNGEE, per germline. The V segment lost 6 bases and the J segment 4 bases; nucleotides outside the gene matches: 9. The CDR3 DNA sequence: TGTGCCAGCACCCCCCACGGGGGGGGTTACAATGAGCAGTTCTTC. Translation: CASTPHGGGYNEQFF.

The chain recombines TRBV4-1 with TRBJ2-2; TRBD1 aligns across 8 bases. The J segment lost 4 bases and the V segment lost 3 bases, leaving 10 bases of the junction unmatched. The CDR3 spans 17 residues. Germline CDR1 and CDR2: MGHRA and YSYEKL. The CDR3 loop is CASSQWDRTGGTGELFF. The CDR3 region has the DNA TGCGCCAGCAGCCAGTGGGACAGGACTGGGGGCACCGGGGAGCTGTTTTTT.

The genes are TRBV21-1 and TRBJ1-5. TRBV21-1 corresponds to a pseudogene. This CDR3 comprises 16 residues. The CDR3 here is CASSKITPYSNQPQHF. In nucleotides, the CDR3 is TGTGCCAGCAGCAAAATAACCCCGTATAGCAATCAGCCCCAGCATTTT.

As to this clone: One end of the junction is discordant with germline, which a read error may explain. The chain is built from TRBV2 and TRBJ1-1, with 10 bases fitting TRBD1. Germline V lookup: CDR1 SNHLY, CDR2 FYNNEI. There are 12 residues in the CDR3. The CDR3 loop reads CASSEGGQGQNF. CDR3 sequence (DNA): TGTGCCAGCAGTGAGGGGGGACAGGGGCAAAACTTT.

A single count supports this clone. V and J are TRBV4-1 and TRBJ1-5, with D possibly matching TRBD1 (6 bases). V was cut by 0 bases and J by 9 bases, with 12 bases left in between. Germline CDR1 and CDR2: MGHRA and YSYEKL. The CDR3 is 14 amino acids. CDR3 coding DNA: TGCGCCAGCAGCCAAGAGACAGGTGCAGGGCCCCAGCATTTT. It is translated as CASSQETGAGPQHF.

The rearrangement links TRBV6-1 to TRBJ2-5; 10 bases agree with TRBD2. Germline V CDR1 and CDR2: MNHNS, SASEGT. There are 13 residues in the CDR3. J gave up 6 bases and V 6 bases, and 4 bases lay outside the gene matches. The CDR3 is CASRSGGGKTQYF. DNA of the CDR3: TGTGCCAGCAGGAGCGGGGGGGGCAAGACCCAGTACTTC.

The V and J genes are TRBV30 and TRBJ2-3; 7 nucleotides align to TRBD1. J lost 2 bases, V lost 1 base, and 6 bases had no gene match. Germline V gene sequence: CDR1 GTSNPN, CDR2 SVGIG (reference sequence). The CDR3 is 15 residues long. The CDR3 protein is CAWSGDSPFTDTQYF. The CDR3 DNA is TGTGCCTGGAGTGGGGACAGCCCTTTCACAGATACGCAGTATTTT.

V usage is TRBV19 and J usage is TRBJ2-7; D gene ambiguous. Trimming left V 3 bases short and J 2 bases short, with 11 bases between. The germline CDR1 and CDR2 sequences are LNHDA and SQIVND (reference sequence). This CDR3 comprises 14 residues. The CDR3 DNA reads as TGTGCCAGTAGTATCGGGTCAGGAGCCTACGAGCAGTACTTC. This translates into CASSIGSGAYEQYF.

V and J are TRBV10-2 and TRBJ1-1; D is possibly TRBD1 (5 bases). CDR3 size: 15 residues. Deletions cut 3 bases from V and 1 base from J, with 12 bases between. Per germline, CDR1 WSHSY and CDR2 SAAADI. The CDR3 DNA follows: TGCGCCAGCAGTGACCTCGGAACAGGGAACACTGAAGCTTTCTTT. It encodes CASSDLGTGNTEAFF.

The CDR3 loop reads CASTQNPGQGPYEQYF. The CDR3 DNA follows: TGTGCCAGCACCCAGAACCCGGGACAGGGGCCCTACGAGCAGTACTTC. V gene TRBV28 combines with J gene TRBJ2-7, with 10 bases lining up with TRBD1. Germline V CDR1 and CDR2: MDHEN, SYDVKM. The trim removed 7 bases at V and 2 bases at J, leaving 11 bases unmatched. The CDR3 loop spans 16 amino acids.

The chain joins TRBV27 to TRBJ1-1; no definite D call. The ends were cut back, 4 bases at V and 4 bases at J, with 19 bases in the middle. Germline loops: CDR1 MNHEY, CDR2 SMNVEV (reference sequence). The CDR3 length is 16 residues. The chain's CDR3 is CASSYGGNGDVTEAFF. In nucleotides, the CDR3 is TGTGCCAGCAGTTACGGAGGGAATGGGGATGTCACTGAAGCTTTCTTT.

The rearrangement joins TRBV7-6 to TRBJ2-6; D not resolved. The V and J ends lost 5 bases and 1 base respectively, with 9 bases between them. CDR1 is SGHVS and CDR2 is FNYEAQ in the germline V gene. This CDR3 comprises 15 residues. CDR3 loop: CASSAGFSGANVLTF. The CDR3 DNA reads TGTGCCAGCAGCGCCGGGTTTTCTGGGGCCAACGTCCTGACTTTC.

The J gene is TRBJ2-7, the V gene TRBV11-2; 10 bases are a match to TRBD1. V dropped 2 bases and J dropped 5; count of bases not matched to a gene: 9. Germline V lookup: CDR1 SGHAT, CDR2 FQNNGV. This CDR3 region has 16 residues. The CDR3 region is CASSLMGGQGFHEQYF. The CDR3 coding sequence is TGTGCCAGCAGCTTAATGGGGGGACAGGGGTTCCACGAGCAGTACTTC. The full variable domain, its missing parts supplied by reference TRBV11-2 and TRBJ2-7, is EAGVAQSPRYKIIEKRQSVAFWCNPISGHATLYWYQQILGQGPKLLIQFQNNGVVDDSQLPKDRFSAERLKGVDSTLKIQPAKLEDSAVYLCASSLMGGQGFHEQYFGPGTRLTVT.

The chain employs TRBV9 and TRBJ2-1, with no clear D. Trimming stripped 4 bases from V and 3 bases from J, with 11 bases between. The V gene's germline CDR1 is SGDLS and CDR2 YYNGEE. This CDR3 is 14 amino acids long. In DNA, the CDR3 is TGTGCCAGCAGCCCCGACGCCATCTACAATGAGCAGTTCTTC. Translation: CASSPDAIYNEQFF.

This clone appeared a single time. In DNA form, the CDR3 reads TGTGCCAGCGGGAGAGCGGGGCTAAATGAGCAGTTCTTC. Its translation: CASGRAGLNEQFF. The chain carries TRBV5-4 and TRBJ2-1, with 7 positions matching TRBD2. Germline V lookup: CDR1 SGHNT, CDR2 YYREEE (reference sequence). The CDR3 contains 13 residues. After removal of 7 bases from V and 7 bases from J, the junction contained 8 bases not matched to a gene.

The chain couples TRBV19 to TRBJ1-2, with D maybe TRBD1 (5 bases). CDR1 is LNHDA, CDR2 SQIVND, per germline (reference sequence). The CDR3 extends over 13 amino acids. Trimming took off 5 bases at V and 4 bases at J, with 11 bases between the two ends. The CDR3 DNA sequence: TGTGCCAGTAGTGGGGGACCGAGCTATGGCTACACCTTC. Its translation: CASSGGPSYGYTF.

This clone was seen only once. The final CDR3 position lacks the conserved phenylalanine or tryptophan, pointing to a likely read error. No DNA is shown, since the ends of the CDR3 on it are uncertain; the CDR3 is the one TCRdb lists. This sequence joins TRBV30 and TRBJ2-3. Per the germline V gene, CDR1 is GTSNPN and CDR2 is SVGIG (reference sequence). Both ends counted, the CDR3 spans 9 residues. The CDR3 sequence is CAWSVRATP.

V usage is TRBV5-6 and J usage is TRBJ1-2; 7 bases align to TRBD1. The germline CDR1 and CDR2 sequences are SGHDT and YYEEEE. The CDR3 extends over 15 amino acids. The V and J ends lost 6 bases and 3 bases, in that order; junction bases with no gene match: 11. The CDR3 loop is CASNLQGLEHYGYTF. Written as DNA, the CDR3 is TGTGCCAGCAACCTACAGGGGTTAGAGCACTATGGCTACACCTTC.

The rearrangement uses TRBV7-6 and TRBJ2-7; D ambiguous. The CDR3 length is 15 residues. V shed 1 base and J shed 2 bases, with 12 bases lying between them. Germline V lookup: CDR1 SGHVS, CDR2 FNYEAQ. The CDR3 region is CASSLVDSLPYEQYF. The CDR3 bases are TGTGCCAGCAGCTTAGTTGACTCCCTGCCCTACGAGCAGTACTTC.